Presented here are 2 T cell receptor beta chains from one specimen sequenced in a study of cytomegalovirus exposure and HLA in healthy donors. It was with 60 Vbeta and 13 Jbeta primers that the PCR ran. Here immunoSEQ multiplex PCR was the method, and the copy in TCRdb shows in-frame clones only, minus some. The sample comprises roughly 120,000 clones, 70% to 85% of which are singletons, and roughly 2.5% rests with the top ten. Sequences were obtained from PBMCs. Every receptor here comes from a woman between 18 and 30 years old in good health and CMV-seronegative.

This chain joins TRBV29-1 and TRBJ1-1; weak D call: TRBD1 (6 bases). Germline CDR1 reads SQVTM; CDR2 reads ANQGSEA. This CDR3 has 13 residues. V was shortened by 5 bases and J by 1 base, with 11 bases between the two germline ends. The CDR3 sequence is CSVCRTENTEAFF. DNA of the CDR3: TGCAGCGTTTGTAGGACAGAGAACACTGAAGCTTTCTTT.

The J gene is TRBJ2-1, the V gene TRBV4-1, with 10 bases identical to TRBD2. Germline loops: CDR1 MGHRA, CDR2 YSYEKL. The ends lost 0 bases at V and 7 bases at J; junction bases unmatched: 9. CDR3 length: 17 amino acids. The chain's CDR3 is CASSQDYLAGGTNEQFF. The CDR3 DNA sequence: TGCGCCAGCAGCCAAGATTATTTAGCGGGAGGTACGAATGAGCAGTTCTTC.